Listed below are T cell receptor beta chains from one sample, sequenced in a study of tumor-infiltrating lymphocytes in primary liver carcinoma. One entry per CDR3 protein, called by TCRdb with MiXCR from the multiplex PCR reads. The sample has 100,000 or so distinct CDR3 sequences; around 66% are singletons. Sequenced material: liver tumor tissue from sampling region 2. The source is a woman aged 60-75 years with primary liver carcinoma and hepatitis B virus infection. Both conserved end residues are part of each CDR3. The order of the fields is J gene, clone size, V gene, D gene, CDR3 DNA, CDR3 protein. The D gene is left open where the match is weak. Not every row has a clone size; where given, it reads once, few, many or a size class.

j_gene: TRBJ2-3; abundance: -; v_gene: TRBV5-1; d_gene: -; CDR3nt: TGCGCCAGCAGCTTCACCTCTAGGGATGTTAGGCCAGATATGCGGTATTTT; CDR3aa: CASSFTSRDVRPDMRYF
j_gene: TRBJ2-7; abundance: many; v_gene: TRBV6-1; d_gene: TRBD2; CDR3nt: TGTGCCAGCAGTTCCGGCGGGACTAGATTATACGAGCAGTACTTC; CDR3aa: CASSSGGTRLYEQYF
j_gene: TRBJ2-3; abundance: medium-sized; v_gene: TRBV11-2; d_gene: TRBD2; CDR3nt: TGTGCCAGCAGCCTGACTAGCGGCACAGATACGCAGTATTTT; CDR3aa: CASSLTSGTDTQYF
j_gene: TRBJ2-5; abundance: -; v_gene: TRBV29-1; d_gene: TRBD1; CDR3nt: TGCGGCGTTGAAGATCCTATGACAGGGTCCCTCGGGATCCAGTACTTC; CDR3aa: CGVEDPMTGSLGIQYF
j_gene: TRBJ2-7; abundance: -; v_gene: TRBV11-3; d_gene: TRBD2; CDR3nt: TGTGCCAACAGCTTAAGCGGGCGGGAGCACTGGCAGTACTTC; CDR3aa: CANSLSGREHWQYF
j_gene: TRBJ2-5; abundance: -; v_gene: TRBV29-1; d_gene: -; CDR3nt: TGTAGCGTTGGGAGGGGGTCAGAGACCCAGTACTTC; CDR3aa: CSVGRGSETQYF
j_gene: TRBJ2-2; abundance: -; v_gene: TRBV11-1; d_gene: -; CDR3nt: TGTGTCAACAGACCGAGCCTTGGCACCGGGGAGCTGTTTTTT; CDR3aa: CVNRPSLGTGELFF
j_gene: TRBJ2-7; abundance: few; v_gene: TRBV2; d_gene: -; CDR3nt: TGTGCCAGCACCTCGCTCTCCTACGAGCAGTACTTC; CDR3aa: CASTSLSYEQYF
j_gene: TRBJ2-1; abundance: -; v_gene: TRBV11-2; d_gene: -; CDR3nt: TGTGCCAGCAGCTTAACGGAAGGGCCGCTTGGGCAGTTCTTC; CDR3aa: CASSLTEGPLGQFF
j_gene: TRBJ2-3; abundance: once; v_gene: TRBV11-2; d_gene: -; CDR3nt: TGTACCAGCAGCCTGGGGCTGCCCACGGATACGCAGTATTTT; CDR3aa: CTSSLGLPTDTQYF
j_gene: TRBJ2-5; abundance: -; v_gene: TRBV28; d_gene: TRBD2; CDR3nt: TGTGCCAGCACCTCACTAGCGGGAGGACGGCAAGAGACCAAGTACTTC; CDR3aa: CASTSLAGGRQETKYF
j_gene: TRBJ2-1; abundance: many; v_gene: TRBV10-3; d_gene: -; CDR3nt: TGTGCCACTTCCCGCGACCCAGACAATGAGCAGTTCTTC; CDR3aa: CATSRDPDNEQFF
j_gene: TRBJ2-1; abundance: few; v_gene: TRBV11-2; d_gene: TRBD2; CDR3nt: TGTGCCAGCAGCTTAGATGAGGCGGGAGCGGTGTACAATGGGCAGTTCTTC; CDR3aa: CASSLDEAGAVYNGQFF
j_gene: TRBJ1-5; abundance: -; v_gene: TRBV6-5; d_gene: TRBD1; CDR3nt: TGTGCATGCAGAATGACAGGGAGGAATCAGCCCCAGCATTTT; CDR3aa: CACRMTGRNQPQHF
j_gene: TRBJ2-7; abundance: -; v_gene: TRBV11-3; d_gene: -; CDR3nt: TGTGCCAGCAGCCCCGGGAGAGGGGGCAACTACGGACAGTACTTC; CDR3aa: CASSPGRGGNYGQYF
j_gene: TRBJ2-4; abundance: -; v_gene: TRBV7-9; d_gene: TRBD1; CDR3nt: TGTGTCAGCAGCTTAGGGGGACAGGGGGCGCGGGGCATTCAGTACTTC; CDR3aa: CVSSLGGQGARGIQYF
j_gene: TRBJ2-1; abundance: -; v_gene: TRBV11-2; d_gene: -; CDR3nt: TGTGCCAGCTGCTTAGAGGGAGGAAGTATCGGTGAGAAGTTCTTT; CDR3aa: CASCLEGGSIGEKFF
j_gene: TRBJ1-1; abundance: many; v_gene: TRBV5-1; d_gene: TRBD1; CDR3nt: TGCGCCAGCGGTCAGACAGGGGTGAACACTGAAGCTTTCTTT; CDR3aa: CASGQTGVNTEAFF
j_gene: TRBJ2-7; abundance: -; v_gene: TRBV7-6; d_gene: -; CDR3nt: TGTGCCAACAGCTTAAGGGGCGAGCAGTACTTC; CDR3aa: CANSLRGEQYF
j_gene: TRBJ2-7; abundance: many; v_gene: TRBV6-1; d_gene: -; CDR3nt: TGTGCCAGCGCCGGGAACTACGAGCAGTACTTC; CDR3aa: CASAGNYEQYF
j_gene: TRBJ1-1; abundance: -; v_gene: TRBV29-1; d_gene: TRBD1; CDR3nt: TGCAGCGTGAACAGGGGCATTATGGGCACTCAAGCTCTCTTT; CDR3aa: CSVNRGIMGTQALF
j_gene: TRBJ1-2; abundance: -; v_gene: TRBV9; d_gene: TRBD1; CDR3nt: TGTGCCAGCAGCCCGTGGACAGGGAAGTATGTGAGCGGCTACACCTTC; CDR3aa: CASSPWTGKYVSGYTF
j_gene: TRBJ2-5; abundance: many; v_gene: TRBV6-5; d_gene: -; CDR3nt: TGTGCCAGCAGGAGACGACAGTCCCAAGAGACCCAGTACTTC; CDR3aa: CASRRRQSQETQYF
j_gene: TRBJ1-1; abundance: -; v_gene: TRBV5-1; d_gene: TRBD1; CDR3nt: TGCGCCAGCAAGGGCCAGGGGGATGACACTGAAGCCTTCTTT; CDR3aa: CASKGQGDDTEAFF
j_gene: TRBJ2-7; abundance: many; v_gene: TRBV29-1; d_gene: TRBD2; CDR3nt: TGCAGCGTTTCGGACGGGACTAGCCCTTACGAGCAGTACTTC; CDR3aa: CSVSDGTSPYEQYF
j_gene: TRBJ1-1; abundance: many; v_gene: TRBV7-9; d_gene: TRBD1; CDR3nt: TGTGCCAGCAGCCCCCGGACAGGGAACACTGAAGCTTTCTTT; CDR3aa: CASSPRTGNTEAFF
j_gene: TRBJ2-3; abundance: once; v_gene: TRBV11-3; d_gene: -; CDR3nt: TGTACCAGCAGCTTATGGAGAAACACAGATGCGCAGTATTTT; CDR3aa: CTSSLWRNTDAQYF
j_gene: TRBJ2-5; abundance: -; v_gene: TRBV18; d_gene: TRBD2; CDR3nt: TGTGCCAGCTCACCACCGGTCATTAGCGGGAGACATGAGACCCAGTACTTC; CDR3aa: CASSPPVISGRHETQYF
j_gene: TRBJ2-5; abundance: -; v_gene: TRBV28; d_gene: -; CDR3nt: TGTGTCCCACATTCCGGGGACACCCAAGAGACCCAGTACTTC; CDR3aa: CVPHSGDTQETQYF
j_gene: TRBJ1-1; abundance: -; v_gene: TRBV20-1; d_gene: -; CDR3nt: TGCAGTGTTCCCAGGGACCCTGTAGCTGAAGCTTTCTTT; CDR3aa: CSVPRDPVAEAFF
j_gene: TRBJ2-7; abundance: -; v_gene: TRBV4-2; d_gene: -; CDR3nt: TGTGCCAGAAGCCCCCGTTTACTCTACGAGCAGTGCTTC; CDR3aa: CARSPRLLYEQCF
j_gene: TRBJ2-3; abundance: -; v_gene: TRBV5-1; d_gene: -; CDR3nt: TGCGCCAGCAGCTTGGCACAAAACACAGATACGCAGTATTTT; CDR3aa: CASSLAQNTDTQYF
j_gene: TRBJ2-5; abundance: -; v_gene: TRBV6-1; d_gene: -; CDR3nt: TGTGCGAGCAGTATGAGACGCGAGACCCAGCACTTC; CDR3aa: CASSMRRETQHF
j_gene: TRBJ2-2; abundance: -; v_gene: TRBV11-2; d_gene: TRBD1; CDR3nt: TGTGCCAGCCGCTCAGATCGCAGGGGGTACGCCGGGGAGCTGTTTTTT; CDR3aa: CASRSDRRGYAGELFF
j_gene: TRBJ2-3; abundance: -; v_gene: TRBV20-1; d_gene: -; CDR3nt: TGCAGTGCCAACTCTTTCACAGATATGCACTATTTT; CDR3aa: CSANSFTDMHYF
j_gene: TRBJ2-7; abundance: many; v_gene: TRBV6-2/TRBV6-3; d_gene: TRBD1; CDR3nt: TGTGCCAGCAGTTACCTGGGACAGCGGTACGAGCAGTACTTC; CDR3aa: CASSYLGQRYEQYF
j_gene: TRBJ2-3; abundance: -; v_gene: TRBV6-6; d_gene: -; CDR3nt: TGTGCCAGCAGTTACAATGGTTCGGATACGCAGTATTTT; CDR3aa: CASSYNGSDTQYF
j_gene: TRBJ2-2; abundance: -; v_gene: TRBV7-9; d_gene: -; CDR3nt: TGTGCCAGCAGCTTCGCTACCGCCGGGGAGCTGTTTTTT; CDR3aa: CASSFATAGELFF
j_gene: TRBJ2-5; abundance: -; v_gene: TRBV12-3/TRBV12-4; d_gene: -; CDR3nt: TGTGCGAGCAGGTACAGGGTAGGCGAGACCCAGTACTTC; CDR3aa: CASRYRVGETQYF
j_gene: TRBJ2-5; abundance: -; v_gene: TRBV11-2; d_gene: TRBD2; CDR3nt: TGTGCCAGCAGCTTAGGATTTTCATCTAGCGGAGAGACCAAGTACTTC; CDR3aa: CASSLGFSSSGETKYF
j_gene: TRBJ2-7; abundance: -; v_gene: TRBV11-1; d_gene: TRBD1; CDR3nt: TGTCCCAGCAGCTTCAGGCTCACAGGGGCCCTTTACGAGCAGTACTTC; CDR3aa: CPSSFRLTGALYEQYF
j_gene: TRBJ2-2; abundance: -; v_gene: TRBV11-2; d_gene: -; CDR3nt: TGTGCCAGGAGCTTGGATAGGACTGGGGAGCCGTTTTTT; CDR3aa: CARSLDRTGEPFF
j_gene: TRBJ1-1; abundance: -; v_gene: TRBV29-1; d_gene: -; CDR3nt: TGCAGCGTTTTTTCATTCAGGGATAAGAACACTGAAGCTTTCTTT; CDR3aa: CSVFSFRDKNTEAFF
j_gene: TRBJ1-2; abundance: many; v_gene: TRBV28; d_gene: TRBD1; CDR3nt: TGTGCCAGCAGTTTAACCGGGGGACAGGGCGACTATGGCTACACCTTC; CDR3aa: CASSLTGGQGDYGYTF
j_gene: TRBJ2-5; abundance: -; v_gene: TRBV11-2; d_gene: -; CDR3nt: TGTGCAAGCATCTTAGAATCCAAGGTGACCCATTACTTC; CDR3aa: CASILESKVTHYF
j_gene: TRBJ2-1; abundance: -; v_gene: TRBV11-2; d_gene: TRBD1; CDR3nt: TGTCCCAGCAGCTTAACCCACGAACAGGGATACAGGGGTGAGCAGTTCTTC; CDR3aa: CPSSLTHEQGYRGEQFF
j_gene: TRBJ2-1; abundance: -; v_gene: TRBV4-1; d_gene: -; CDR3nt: TGCGCCAGCAGCCCTGGGATAGGGGGTACGGTTTACAATGAGCAGTTCTTC; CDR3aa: CASSPGIGGTVYNEQFF
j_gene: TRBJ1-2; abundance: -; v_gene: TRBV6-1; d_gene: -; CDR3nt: TGTGCTACCAGTGAAAGAAGAGGGATTAACTATGGCTACACCTTC; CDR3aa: CATSERRGINYGYTF
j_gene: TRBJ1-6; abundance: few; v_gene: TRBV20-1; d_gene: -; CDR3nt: TGCAGTGCTAGAGATCAGAGGGCGATCGATAATTCACCCCTCCACTTT; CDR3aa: CSARDQRAIDNSPLHF
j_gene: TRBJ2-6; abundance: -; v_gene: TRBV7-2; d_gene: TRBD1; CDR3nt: TGTGCCAGCAGCTCGGGACAGGGGGCTGGGGCCAACGTCCTGACTTTC; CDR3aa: CASSSGQGAGANVLTF
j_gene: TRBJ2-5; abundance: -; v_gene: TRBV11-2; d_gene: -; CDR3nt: TGTGCCAGCAGCTTCAGAGGACTACAAGAGACCCAGCATTTC; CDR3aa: CASSFRGLQETQHF
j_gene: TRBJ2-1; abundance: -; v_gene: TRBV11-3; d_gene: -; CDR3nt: TGTGCCAGCAGCTTAGGAACTGGCGGGAAGCTTGAACGGTTCTTC; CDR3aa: CASSLGTGGKLERFF
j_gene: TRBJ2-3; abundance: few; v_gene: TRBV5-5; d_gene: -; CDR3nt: TGTGCCAATAGCTTGGGGACTAGCACAGATACGCAGTATTTT; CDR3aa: CANSLGTSTDTQYF
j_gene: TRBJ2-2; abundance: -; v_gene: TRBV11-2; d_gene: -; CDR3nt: TGTGCCAGTAGACATGGCAACACCGGGGAGATGTTTTTT; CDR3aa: CASRHGNTGEMFF